This TCR beta chain was sequenced for a study of molecular identifiers for immune sequencing clone quantification. Germline V gene sequence: CDR1 SNHLY, CDR2 FYNNEI. CDR3 length: 16 amino acids. MiXCR, applied by TCRdb to the PCR reads, yields one record per CDR3 protein. The table lists around 40,000 distinct CDR3 sequences, approximately 21% of them singletons. For this clonotype: A much bigger clone sits one base away, suggesting this may be a read error.

The clonotype comes from a human donor in good health. Some libraries in this study had Jurkat cell RNA spiked in. Sequencing was performed on naive CD8+ T cells from blood, with Jurkat cell RNA spiked in. Sample subset: FACS-sorted CD8+CD4-CCR7+CD45RA+ naive T cells. This chain uses TRBV2 with TRBJ2-3; possibly TRBD1 for D (7 bases). This CDR3 is CVSRGQAVSGADTQYF. The CDR3 bases are TGTGTCAGCAGAGGACAGGCGGTTAGCGGCGCAGATACGCAGTATTTT.